The 18 T cell receptor beta chains in this list originate from one sample, sequenced in a study of T-cell memory formation after mild COVID-19 (dated by TCRdb to the early 2020s). Library preparation employed 5' RACE. These reads were obtained on an Illumina NovaSeq 6000. Using fastp at Q25 and MiXCR, TCRdb reprocessed the public reads and kept productive beta chains. Each CDR3 protein appears once, grouped with its most common genes and DNA. The sample contains about 470,000 distinct CDR3 sequences, over 15% of them found a single time. The ten largest make up around 12% of the sample. Material: PBMCs or a T cell subset sorted from them (not recorded which). The receptors were sampled from an adult woman who had mild COVID-19 (a few samples of this study predate the infection). The sample titles of this study are shuffled in the database, so cell type and time point are left out; the donor was told from shared clones.

This rearrangement joins TRBV6-5 to TRBJ2-7; TRBD2 matches at 12 bases. With 2 bases clipped from V and 7 bases from J, the junction kept 6 bases outside the gene matches. The CDR3 is made up of 15 amino acids. Germline CDR1 MNHEY, CDR2 SVGAGI. In DNA, the CDR3 is TGTGCCAGCAGTTACACTCCTAGCGGGAGGGAAGAGCAGTACTTC. This gives the protein CASSYTPSGREEQYF.

This clonotype has a handful of counts. The chain carries TRBV7-3 and TRBJ2-3, with 16 bases fitting TRBD2. V shed 0 bases and J 5 bases; nucleotides not matched to a gene: 5. The CDR3 totals 18 residues. Germline CDR1 SGHTA, CDR2 FQGTGA. The CDR3 nucleotides read TGTGCCAGCAGCTTAACCCCGGGACTAGCGGGGGGGGTAGATACGCAGTATTTT. Amino acids: CASSLTPGLAGGVDTQYF.

The gene calls are TRBV12-3 or TRBV12-4 and TRBJ1-2; 8 nucleotides agree with TRBD1. Trimming took 6 bases from V and 9 from J; bases not matched to a gene: 18. This CDR3 comprises 16 residues. CDR3 nucleotide sequence: TGTGCCAGCAGCCCCGGACAGGGTTTTAGGTCTATTCGCTACACCTTC. Translating gives CASSPGQGFRSIRYTF.

The chain combines TRBV12-5 with TRBJ2-5; the D gene is possibly TRBD2 (6 bases). Per germline, CDR1 LGHNT and CDR2 FRNRAP. This CDR3 spans 19 amino acids. With 0 bases removed from V and 5 bases from J, the gap between germline ends came to 25 bases. The CDR3 DNA reads TGTGCTAGTGGTTTGGTAAGAAGAGGGGTGTCTAGCGCAAAGGAGACCCAGTACTTC. Protein: CASGLVRRGVSSAKETQYF. Full variable domain (rest looked up from reference TRBV12-5 and TRBJ2-5): DARVTQTPRHKVTEMGQEVTMRCQPILGHNTVFWYRQTMMQGLELLAYFRNRAPLDDSGMPKDRFSAEMPDATLATLKIQPSEPRDSAVYFCASGLVRRGVSSAKETQYFGPGTRLLVL.

The chain joins TRBV5-1 to TRBJ2-1, with 9 nucleotides matching TRBD2. The CDR3 length is 16 residues. J lost 5 bases, V lost 2 bases, and 8 bases had no gene match. CDR1 SGHRS and CDR2 YFSETQ come from the germline V gene. Written as DNA, the CDR3 is TGCGCCAGCAGCTTTTTCGTAGCGGGAGAAGACAATGAGCAGTTCTTC. Encoded protein: CASSFFVAGEDNEQFF.

This clonotype was seen a handful of times. The CDR3 region is CASASYEQYF. The CDR3 nucleotides read TGTGCCAGTGCCAGCTACGAGCAGTACTTC. V gene TRBV25-1 combines with J gene TRBJ2-7; D uncertain. The V gene lost 9 bases and the J gene lost 3 bases, with 6 bases spanning the gap. CDR3 length: 10 amino acids. CDR1 MGHDK and CDR2 SYGVNS come from the germline V gene.

This rearrangement joins TRBV19 to TRBJ2-7; 8 bases are a match to TRBD1. The V gene's germline CDR1 is LNHDA and CDR2 SQIVND (reference sequence). The CDR3 has 15 residues. With V trimmed by 1 base and J by 1 base, 3 bases remained unmatched. The DNA for the CDR3 is TGTGCCAGTAGTATAGGGACAGGGTCGTCCTACGAGCAGTACTTC. Translating gives CASSIGTGSSYEQYF.

Only a few counts were recorded for this clonotype. The rearrangement uses TRBV19 and TRBJ1-1; TRBD1 matches at 7 bases. The V segment lost 6 bases and the J segment 1 base; nucleotides outside the gene matches: 11. The CDR3 is 16 amino acids. The V gene's germline CDR1 is LNHDA and CDR2 SQIVND (reference sequence). The CDR3 region is CASSPGTGTANTEAFF. The CDR3 region has the DNA TGTGCCAGTAGCCCCGGGACCGGGACAGCGAACACTGAAGCTTTCTTT.

CDR3 nucleotides: TGTGCCAGCAGCCTAAGCGGGACGACGGGAGATACGCAGTATTTT. Translated: CASSLSGTTGDTQYF. This chain links TRBV7-9 with TRBJ2-3, with 7 nucleotides matching TRBD2. Germline trimming cut 5 bases from V and 5 bases from J; bases unmatched to any gene: 10. From germline, CDR1 is SEHNR and CDR2 FQNEAQ (reference sequence). This CDR3 region has 15 residues. The entire variable domain, with the rest obtained from reference TRBV7-9 and TRBJ2-3, is as follows: DTGVSQNPRHKITKRGQNVTFRCDPISEHNRLYWYRQTLGQGPEFLTYFQNEAQLEKSRLLSDRFSAERPKGSFSTLEIQRTEQGDSAMYLCASSLSGTTGDTQYFGPGTRLTVL.

This chain connects TRBV27 to TRBJ2-7, with D perhaps being TRBD1 or TRBD2 (5 bases each). In germline, CDR1 is MNHEY, CDR2 SMNVEV (reference sequence). This CDR3 region has 11 residues. Trimming left V 6 bases short and J 6 bases short, with 9 bases between. The CDR3 DNA sequence: TGTGCCAGCAGCCGGGGCCCCGAGCAGTACTTC. Translating it yields CASSRGPEQYF.

V and J are TRBV18 and TRBJ2-7, with 9 nucleotides matching TRBD1. The CDR3 length is 14 residues. With V trimmed by 4 bases and J by 9 bases, 10 bases remained unmatched. CDR1 KGHSH and CDR2 LQKENI come from the germline V gene. The CDR3 DNA follows: TGTGCCAGCTCACAAGAAACAGGGGGCGCCGGGCAGTACTTC. Translation: CASSQETGGAGQYF.

Written as DNA, the CDR3 is TGTGCCAGCAGTGAATTCGGGAGGAACACCGGGGAGCTGTTTTTT. It translates to CASSEFGRNTGELFF. The chain employs TRBV6-1 and TRBJ2-2, with TRBD2 as a possible D gene (6 bases). V was cut by 2 bases and J by 1 base, with 8 bases left in between. Germline V gene lookup returns CDR1 MNHNS and CDR2 SASEGT. The CDR3 loop spans 15 amino acids.

The rearrangement joins TRBV14 to TRBJ2-7, with 8 bases aligning to TRBD1. Germline CDR1 SGHDN, CDR2 FVKESK. V lost 4 bases and J lost 2; bases outside the gene matches: 7. This CDR3 comprises 15 residues. As DNA, the CDR3 is TGTGCCAGCAGCCGATCGAGGACAGGGCCCTACGAGCAGTACTTC. It is translated as CASSRSRTGPYEQYF.

This sequence joins TRBV2 and TRBJ2-7; 8 positions match TRBD1. CDR3 size: 17 residues. V lost 3 bases to trimming and J lost 3 bases; unmatched junction nucleotides: 13. Germline V lookup: CDR1 SNHLY, CDR2 FYNNEI. CDR3 coding DNA: TGTGCCAGCAGTGACCACATCCCCGGGACAGGAGACTACGAGCAGTACTTC. It yields the protein CASSDHIPGTGDYEQYF.

A word on this clonotype: Germline is not matched at one junction end, which may reflect a read error. This rearrangement joins TRBV9 to TRBJ2-7; D uncertain. CDR1 is SGDLS and CDR2 is YYNGEE in the germline V gene. The CDR3 covers 15 residues. The DNA of the CDR3 is TGTGCCAGCAGCGTAGCTATAAGCTTCTCCAACGAGCAGTACTTC. This encodes CASSVAISFSNEQYF.

This chain joins TRBV20-1 and TRBJ1-1, with D perhaps TRBD1 (6 bases). V lost 6 bases and J lost 7, with 24 bases in between. This CDR3 contains 15 residues. Germline assignment: CDR1 DFQATT and CDR2 SNEGSKA (reference sequence). CDR3 DNA sequence: TGCAGTGCCGCCAGGGGCCCGCTGGGTATAAGTGAAGCTTTCTTT. Residues: CSAARGPLGISEAFF.

In its sample, this clonotype was seen a few times. The chain couples TRBV29-1 to TRBJ2-1; unclear D gene. Germline lookup yields CDR1 SQVTM and CDR2 ANQGSEA. The CDR3 spans 14 residues. Trimming stripped 0 bases from V and 5 bases from J, with 11 bases between. As DNA, the CDR3 is TGCAGCGTTGAAGATCTGTGGCGCAACAATGAGCAGTTCTTC. Translation gives CSVEDLWRNNEQFF.

The chain uses TRBV19 and TRBJ1-1, with TRBD1 identical over 12 bases. CDR1 LNHDA and CDR2 SQIVND come from the germline V gene (reference sequence). The CDR3 covers 15 residues. V lost 7 bases and J lost 5; bases outside the gene matches: 8. The CDR3 DNA is TGTGCCAGTAACCCCCGGGACAGGGGGCCTACTGAAGCTTTCTTT. It yields the protein CASNPRDRGPTEAFF.